Below, one TCR beta chain is given with its context. CDR1 and CDR2 from the germline V gene are KGHSH and LQKENI. CDR3 size: 14 residues. Trimming pared 6 bases from V and 3 bases from J, leaving 11 bases between. These data belong to a study of blood T cell repertoires in COVID-19. Study-wide context: Sources were T cells, B-cell-depleted T cells, or PBMCs; the material itself was cDNA or gDNA.

Seattle researchers signed up patients amid active infection and tracked them longitudinally. Profiling relied on immunoSEQ multiplex PCR, and the TCRdb table lists in-frame clones only, not all of them. Here the sample spans some 200,000 clones, approximately 81% being singletons. Specimen: peripheral blood. The V call is TRBV18, the J call TRBJ2-2; D is ambiguous. This clonotype was obtained from a woman aged 70-85 years with COVID-19, enrolled during active disease. CDR3 in amino acids: CASSPRGDTGELFF. The DNA for the CDR3 is TGTGCCAGCTCTCCCCGCGGAGACACCGGGGAGCTGTTTTTT.